This TCR beta chain emerged from a study of technical replicates of blood from a handful of donors. Data came from immunoSEQ multiplex PCR; TCRdb stores just in-frame clones and leaves some out. The data contain about 79,000 clones, 91% of them singletons. V lost 8 bases, J lost 8 bases, and 10 bases lay in between. The CDR3 totals 11 residues. Sequenced input: T cells isolated from PBMCs. This TCR derives from a human donor in good health. Some clones in this sample may be carry-over from other donors' samples. The rearrangement links TRBV23-1 to TRBJ2-1; D remains ambiguous. TRBV23-1 is flagged as an ORF with uncertain function. The CDR3 DNA reads TGCGCCAGCTTGCAGTACGATGAGCAGTTCTTC. This translates into CASLQYDEQFF.